This T cell receptor (beta chain) is drawn from a study of T cells in Graves' hyperthyroidism and ophthalmopathy. As for the study in general: At the time of initial diagnosis and before any treatment, peripheral blood was collected.

The sample holds many counts of this clonotype. Among ophthalmopathy patients, the Clinical Activity Score reached at least 3, the NOSPECS grade reached at least 4, and duration remained under 3 months. Diagnostic decisions used clinical symptoms, serum thyroxine and TRAb, thyroid ultrasound and orbital computed tomography. CDR1 is SGHVS and CDR2 is FQNEAQ in the germline V gene. V shed 4 bases, J shed 1 base, and the junction held 8 bases outside the gene matches. The CDR3 is 17 residues long. Amplified TCR beta CDR3 regions came from RNA transcripts. With the HTBI primer set, the TCR CDR3 went through a first round of RT-PCR. Via MiXCR, TCRdb re-called the multiplex PCR reads, giving one row per CDR3 protein. Altogether hundreds of thousands of distinct CDR3 sequences are present, roughly 15% being singletons, with the ten largest covering around 13%.

This chain connects TRBV7-8 to TRBJ1-5; 9 bases are shared with TRBD1. The receptor was isolated from a man between 18 and 35 years old with Graves' ophthalmopathy. Sequencing was performed on blood. The CDR3 here is CASSSARTGESNQPQHF. CDR3 nucleotides: TGTGCCAGCAGCTCCGCCCGGACAGGGGAGAGCAATCAGCCCCAGCATTTT.